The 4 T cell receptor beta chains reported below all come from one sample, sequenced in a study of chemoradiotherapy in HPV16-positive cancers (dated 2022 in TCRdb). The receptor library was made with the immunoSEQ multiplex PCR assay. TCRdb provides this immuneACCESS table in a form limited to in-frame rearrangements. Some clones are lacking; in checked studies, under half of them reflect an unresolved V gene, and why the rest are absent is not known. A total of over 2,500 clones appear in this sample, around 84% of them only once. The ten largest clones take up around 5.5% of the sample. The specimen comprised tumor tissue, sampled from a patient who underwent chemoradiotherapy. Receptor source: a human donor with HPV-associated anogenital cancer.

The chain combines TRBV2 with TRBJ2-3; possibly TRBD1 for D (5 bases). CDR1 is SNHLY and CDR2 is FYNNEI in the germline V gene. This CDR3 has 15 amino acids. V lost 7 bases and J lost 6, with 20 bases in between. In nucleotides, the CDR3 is TGTGCCAGCACACCCCCTGGGGCTAGAACGGATACGCAGTATTTT. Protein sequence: CASTPPGARTDTQYF.

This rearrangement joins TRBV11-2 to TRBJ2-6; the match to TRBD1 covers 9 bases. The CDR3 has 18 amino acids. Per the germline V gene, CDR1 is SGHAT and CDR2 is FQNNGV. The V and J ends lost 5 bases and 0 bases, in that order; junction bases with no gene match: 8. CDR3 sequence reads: CASSLLGQGYSGANVLTF. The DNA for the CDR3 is TGTGCCAGCAGCCTTCTAGGACAGGGGTACTCTGGGGCCAACGTCCTGACTTTC. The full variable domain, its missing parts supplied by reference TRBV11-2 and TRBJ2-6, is EAGVAQSPRYKIIEKRQSVAFWCNPISGHATLYWYQQILGQGPKLLIQFQNNGVVDDSQLPKDRFSAERLKGVDSTLKIQPAKLEDSAVYLCASSLLGQGYSGANVLTFGAGSRLTVL.

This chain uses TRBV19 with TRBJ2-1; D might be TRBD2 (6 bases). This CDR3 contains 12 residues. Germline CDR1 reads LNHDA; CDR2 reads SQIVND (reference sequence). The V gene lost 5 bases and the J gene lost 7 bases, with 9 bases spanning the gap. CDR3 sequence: CASSRGGNEQFF. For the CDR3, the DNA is TGTGCCAGTAGTCGCGGAGGGAATGAGCAGTTCTTC.

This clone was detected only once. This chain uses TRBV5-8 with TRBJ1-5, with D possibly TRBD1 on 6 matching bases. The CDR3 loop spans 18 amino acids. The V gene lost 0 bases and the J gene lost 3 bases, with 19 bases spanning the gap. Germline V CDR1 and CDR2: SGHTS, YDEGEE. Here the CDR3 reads CASSLGVTQGLSNQPQHF. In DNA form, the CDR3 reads TGTGCCAGCAGCTTGGGCGTCACGCAGGGGCTTTCCAATCAGCCCCAGCATTTT.